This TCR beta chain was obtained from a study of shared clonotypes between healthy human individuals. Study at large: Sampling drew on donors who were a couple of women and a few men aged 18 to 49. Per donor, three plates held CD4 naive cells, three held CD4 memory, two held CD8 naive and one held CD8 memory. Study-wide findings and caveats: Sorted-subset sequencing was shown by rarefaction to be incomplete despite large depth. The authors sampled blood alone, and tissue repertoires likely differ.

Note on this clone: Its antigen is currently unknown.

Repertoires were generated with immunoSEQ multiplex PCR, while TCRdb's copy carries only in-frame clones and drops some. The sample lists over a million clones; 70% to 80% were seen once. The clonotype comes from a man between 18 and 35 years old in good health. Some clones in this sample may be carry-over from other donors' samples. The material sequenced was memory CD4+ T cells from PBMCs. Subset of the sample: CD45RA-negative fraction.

CDR3 bases: TGTGCCAGCAGCTTAAGATTGGGGACCTACGAGCAGTACTTC. This gives the protein CASSLRLGTYEQYF. The J gene is TRBJ2-7, the V gene TRBV7-9; D uncertain. Trimming cost V 2 bases and J 2 bases, with 10 bases left between them. Per the germline V gene, CDR1 is SEHNR and CDR2 is FQNEAQ (reference sequence). This CDR3 is built from 14 residues.